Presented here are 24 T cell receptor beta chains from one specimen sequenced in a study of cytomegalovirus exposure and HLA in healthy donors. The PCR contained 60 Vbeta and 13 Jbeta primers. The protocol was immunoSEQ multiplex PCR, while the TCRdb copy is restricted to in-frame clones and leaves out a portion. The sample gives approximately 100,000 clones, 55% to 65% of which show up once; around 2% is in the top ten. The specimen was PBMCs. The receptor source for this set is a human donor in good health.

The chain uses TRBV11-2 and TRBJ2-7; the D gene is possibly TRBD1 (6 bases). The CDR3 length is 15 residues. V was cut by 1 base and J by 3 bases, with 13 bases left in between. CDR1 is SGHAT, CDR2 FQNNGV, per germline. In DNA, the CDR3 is TGTGCCAGCAGCTTAGTCCCATCGACAGGCTACGAGCAGTACTTC. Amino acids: CASSLVPSTGYEQYF. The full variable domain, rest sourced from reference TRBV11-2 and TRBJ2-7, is EAGVAQSPRYKIIEKRQSVAFWCNPISGHATLYWYQQILGQGPKLLIQFQNNGVVDDSQLPKDRFSAERLKGVDSTLKIQPAKLEDSAVYLCASSLVPSTGYEQYFGPGTRLTVT.

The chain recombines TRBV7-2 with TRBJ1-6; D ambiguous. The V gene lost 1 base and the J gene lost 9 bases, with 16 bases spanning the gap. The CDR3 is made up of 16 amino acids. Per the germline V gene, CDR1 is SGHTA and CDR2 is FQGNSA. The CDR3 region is CASSLDMTFGLSPLHF. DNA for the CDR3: TGTGCCAGCAGCTTAGACATGACATTTGGCCTTTCACCCCTCCACTTT.

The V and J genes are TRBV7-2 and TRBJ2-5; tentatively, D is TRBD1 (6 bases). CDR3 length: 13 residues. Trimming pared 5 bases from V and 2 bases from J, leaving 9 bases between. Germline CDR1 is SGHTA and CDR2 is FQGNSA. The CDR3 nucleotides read TGTGCCAGCAGCCGACAGGTACAAGAGACCCAGTACTTC. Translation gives CASSRQVQETQYF.

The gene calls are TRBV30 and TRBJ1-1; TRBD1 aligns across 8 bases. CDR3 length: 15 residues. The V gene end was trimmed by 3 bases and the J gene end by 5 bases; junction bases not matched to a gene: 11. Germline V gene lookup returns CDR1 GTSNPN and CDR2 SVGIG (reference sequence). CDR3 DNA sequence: TGTGCCTGGAGCCCGGGGGGACAGGAGGGAACTGAAGCTTTCTTT. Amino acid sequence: CAWSPGGQEGTEAFF.

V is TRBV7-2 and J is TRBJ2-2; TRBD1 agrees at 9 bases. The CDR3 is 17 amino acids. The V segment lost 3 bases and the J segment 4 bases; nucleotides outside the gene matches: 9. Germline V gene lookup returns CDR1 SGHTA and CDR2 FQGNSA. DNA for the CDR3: TGTGCCAGCAGCTTGGGGGGAGGACAGGGGAGCACCGGGGAGCTGTTTTTT. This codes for CASSLGGGQGSTGELFF. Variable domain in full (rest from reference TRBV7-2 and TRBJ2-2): GAGVSQSPSNKVTEKGKDVELRCDPISGHTALYWYRQSLGQGLEFLIYFQGNSAPDKSGLPSDRFSAERTGGSVSTLTIQRTQQEDSAVYLCASSLGGGQGSTGELFFGEGSRLTVL.

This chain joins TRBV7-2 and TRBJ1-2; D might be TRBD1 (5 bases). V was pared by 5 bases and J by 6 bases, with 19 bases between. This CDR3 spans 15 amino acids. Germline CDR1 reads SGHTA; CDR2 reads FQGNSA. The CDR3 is CASSGGTLLGNGYTF. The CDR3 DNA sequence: TGTGCCAGCAGCGGAGGGACCTTGCTAGGTAATGGCTACACCTTC. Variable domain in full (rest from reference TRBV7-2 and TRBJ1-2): GAGVSQSPSNKVTEKGKDVELRCDPISGHTALYWYRQSLGQGLEFLIYFQGNSAPDKSGLPSDRFSAERTGGSVSTLTIQRTQQEDSAVYLCASSGGTLLGNGYTFGSGTRLTVV.

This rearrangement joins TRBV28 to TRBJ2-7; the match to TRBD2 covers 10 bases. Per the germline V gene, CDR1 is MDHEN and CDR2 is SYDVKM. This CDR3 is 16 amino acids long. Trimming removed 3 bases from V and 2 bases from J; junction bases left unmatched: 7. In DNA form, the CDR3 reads TGTGCCAGCAGTTTCGAACTAGCGGGGCTGACCTACGAGCAGTACTTC. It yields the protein CASSFELAGLTYEQYF.

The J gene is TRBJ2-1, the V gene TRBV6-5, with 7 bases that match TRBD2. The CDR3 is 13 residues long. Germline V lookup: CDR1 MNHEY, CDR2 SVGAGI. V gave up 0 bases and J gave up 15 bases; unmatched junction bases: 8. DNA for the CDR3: TGTGCCAGCAGTTACTCAGGCGGGGGTGCAGTGTTCTTC. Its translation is CASSYSGGGAVFF.

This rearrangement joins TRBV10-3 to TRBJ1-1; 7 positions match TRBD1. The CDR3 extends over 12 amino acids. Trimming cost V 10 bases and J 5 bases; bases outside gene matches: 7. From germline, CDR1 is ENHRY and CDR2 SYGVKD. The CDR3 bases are TGTGCCACTGGGGGCAGGGGGACTGAAGCTTTCTTT. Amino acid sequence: CATGGRGTEAFF.

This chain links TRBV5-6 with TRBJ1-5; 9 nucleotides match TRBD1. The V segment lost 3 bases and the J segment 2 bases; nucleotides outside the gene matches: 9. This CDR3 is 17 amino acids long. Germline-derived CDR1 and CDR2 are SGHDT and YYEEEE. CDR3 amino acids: CASSSLQGAGGNQPQHF. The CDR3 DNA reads TGTGCCAGCAGCTCCTTACAGGGGGCGGGTGGCAATCAGCCCCAGCATTTT. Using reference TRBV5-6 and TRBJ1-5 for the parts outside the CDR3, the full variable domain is DAGVTQSPTHLIKTRGQQVTLRCSPKSGHDTVSWYQQALGQGPQFIFQYYEEEERQRGNFPDRFSGHQFPNYSSELNVNALLLGDSALYLCASSSLQGAGGNQPQHFGDGTRLSIL.

This CDR3 reads CASSWTSGGFNEQFF. CDR3 in DNA: TGTGCCAGCAGTTGGACTAGCGGGGGTTTCAATGAGCAGTTCTTC. V gene TRBV6-5 combines with J gene TRBJ2-1; 13 bases fit TRBD2. The trim removed 4 bases at V and 6 bases at J, leaving 3 bases unmatched. The CDR3 has 15 amino acids. Germline V lookup: CDR1 MNHEY, CDR2 SVGAGI.

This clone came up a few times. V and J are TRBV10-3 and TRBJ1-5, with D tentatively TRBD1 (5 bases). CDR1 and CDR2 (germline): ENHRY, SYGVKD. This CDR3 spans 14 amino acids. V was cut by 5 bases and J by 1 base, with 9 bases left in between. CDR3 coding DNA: TGTGCCATCAGTCTTGCAGGGAGCAATCAGCCCCAGCATTTT. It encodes CAISLAGSNQPQHF.

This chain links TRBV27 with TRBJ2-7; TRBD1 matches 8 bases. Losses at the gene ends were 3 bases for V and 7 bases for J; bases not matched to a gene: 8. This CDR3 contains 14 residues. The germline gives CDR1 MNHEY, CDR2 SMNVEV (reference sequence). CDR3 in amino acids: CASSLSQGAREQYF. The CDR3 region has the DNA TGTGCCAGCAGTTTGTCGCAGGGGGCGCGGGAGCAGTACTTC.

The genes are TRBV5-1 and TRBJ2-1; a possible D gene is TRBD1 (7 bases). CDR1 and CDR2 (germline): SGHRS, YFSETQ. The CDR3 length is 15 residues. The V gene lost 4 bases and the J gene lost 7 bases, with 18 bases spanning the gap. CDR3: CASSTILTGTNEQFF. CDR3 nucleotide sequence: TGCGCCAGCAGCACAATCCTGACAGGGACTAATGAGCAGTTCTTC.

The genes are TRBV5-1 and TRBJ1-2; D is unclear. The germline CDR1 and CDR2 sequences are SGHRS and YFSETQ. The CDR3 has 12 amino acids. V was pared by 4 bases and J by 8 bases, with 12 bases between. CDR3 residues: CASSLDGAGYTF. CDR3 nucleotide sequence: TGCGCCAGCAGCCTGGACGGTGCAGGCTACACCTTC. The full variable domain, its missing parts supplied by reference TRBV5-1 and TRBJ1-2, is KAGVTQTPRYLIKTRGQQVTLSCSPISGHRSVSWYQQTPGQGLQFLFEYFSETQRNKGNFPGRFSGRQFSNSRSEMNVSTLELGDSALYLCASSLDGAGYTFGSGTRLTVV.

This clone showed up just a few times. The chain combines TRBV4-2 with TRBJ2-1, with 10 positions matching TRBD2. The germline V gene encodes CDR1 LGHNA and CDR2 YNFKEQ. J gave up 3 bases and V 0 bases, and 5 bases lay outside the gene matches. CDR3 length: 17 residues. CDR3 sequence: CASSQDPSGGVYNEQFF. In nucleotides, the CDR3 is TGTGCCAGCAGCCAAGATCCTAGCGGGGGAGTCTACAATGAGCAGTTCTTC.

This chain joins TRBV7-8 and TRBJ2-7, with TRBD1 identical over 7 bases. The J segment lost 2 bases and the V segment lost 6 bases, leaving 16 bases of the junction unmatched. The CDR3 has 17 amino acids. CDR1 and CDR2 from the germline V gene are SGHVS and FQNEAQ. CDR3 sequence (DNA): TGTGCCAGCAGTTCAGGTGGCATTCGACAGGGTGCCTACGAGCAGTACTTC. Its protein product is CASSSGGIRQGAYEQYF.

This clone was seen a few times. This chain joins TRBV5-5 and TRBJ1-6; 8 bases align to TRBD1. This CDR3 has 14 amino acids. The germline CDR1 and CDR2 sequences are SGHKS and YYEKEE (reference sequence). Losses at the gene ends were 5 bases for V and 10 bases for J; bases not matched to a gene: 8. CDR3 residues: CASSTTGDGSPLHF. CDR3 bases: TGTGCCAGCAGTACGACAGGGGATGGCTCACCCCTCCACTTT.

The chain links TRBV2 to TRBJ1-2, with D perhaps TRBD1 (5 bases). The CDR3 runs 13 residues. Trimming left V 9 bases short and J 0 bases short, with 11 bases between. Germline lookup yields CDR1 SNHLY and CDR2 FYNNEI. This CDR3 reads CASSQDPNYGYTF. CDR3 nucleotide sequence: TGTGCCAGTTCACAGGACCCTAACTATGGCTACACCTTC. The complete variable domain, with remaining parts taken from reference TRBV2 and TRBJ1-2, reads EPEVTQTPSHQVTQMGQEVILRCVPISNHLYFYWYRQILGQKVEFLVSFYNNEISEKSEIFDDQFSVERPDGSNFTLKIRSTKLEDSAMYFCASSQDPNYGYTFGSGTRLTVV.

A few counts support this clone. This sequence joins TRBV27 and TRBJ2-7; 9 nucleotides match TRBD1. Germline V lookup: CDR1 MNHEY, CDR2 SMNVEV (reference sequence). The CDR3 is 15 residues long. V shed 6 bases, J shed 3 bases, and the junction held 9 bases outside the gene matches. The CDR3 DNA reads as TGTGCCAGCAGCCGCGGACAGGGGCTTTTCTACGAGCAGTACTTC. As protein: CASSRGQGLFYEQYF.

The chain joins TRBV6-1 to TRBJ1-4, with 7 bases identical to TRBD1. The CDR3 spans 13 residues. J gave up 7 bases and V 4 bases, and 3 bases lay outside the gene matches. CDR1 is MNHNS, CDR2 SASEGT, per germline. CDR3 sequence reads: CASSAGTVEKLFF. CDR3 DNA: TGTGCCAGCAGTGCCGGGACAGTTGAAAAACTGTTTTTT.

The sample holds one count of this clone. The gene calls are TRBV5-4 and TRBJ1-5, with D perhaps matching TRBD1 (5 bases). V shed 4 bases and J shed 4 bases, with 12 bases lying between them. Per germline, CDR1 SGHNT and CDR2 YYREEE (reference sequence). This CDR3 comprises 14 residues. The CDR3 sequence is CASSVGGGNQPQHF. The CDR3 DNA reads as TGTGCCAGCAGCGTCGGGGGGGGGAATCAGCCCCAGCATTTT.

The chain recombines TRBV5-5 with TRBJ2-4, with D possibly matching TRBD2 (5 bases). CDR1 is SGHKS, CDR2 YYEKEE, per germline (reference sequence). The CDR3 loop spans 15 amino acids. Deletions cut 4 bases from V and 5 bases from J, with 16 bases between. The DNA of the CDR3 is TGTGCCAGCAGCGAACTACGGGGTGAAGAAAACATTCAGTACTTC. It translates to CASSELRGEENIQYF.

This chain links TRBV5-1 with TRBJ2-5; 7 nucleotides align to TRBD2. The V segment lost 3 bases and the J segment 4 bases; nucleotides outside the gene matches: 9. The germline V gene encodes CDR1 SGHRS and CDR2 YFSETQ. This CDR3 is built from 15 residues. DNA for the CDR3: TGCGCCAGCAGCTCCACCACTAGCGCGTTAGAGACCCAGTACTTC. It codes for CASSSTTSALETQYF.